This T cell receptor beta chain was recorded in a study of T cell changes during pregnancy in multiple sclerosis. The CDR3 contains 15 residues. The ends were cut back, 1 base at V and 5 bases at J, with 14 bases in the middle. Produced via immunoSEQ multiplex PCR; TCRdb's table is partial and in-frame only. The sample lists 30,000 to 50,000 clones, roughly 94% occurring once. This receptor was identified in a female donor with multiple sclerosis, enrolled in a pregnancy study. J is TRBJ1-1 and V is TRBV23-1; D not certain. TRBV23-1 is an ORF; its function is uncertain. Sequencing was performed on CD4+ T cells from peripheral blood mononuclear cells, taken in the third trimester of pregnancy. The CDR3 reads CASSQLEDLETEAFF. The CDR3 coding sequence is TGCGCCAGCAGTCAATTGGAGGACCTGGAAACTGAAGCTTTCTTT.